This T cell receptor beta chain was obtained from a study of control samples from healthy donors and cancer patients. TCRdb's copy holds only in-frame clones and misses some; the assay was immunoSEQ multiplex PCR. This sample has roughly 140,000 clones; approximately 91% occur once, and the top ten carry around 4.7%. Per the germline V gene, CDR1 is LNHNV and CDR2 is YYDKDF (reference sequence). V shed 3 bases and J shed 0 bases, with 10 bases lying between them. This CDR3 contains 15 residues. The V call is TRBV15, the J call TRBJ2-3; D is possibly TRBD2 (5 bases). This clonotype was sampled from a man aged 25-45 years in good health. Sequencing input: blood. The CDR3 bases are TGTGCCACCAGCAGGGCGGGCACCAGCACAGATACGCAGTATTTT. It encodes CATSRAGTSTDTQYF.